The 26 T cell receptor beta chains in this list originate from one sample, sequenced in a study of shared clonotypes between healthy human individuals. Using immunoSEQ multiplex PCR, the repertoire was profiled, and TCRdb retains in-frame clones only, with some absent. The repertoire holds about 680,000 clones, 72% seen once, with 1.8% in the top ten. The sequenced material came from memory CD4+ T cells sorted from blood. The sample's subset: CD45RA-negative fraction. These receptors came from a woman aged 25 to 45 in good health.

The chain carries TRBV19 and TRBJ2-1, with 15 bases identical to TRBD2. The CDR3 extends over 20 amino acids. CDR1 is LNHDA and CDR2 is SQIVND in the germline V gene (reference sequence). Trimming removed 1 base from V and 7 bases from J; junction bases left unmatched: 14. Written as DNA, the CDR3 is TGTGCCAGTAGTATAGGCCCCGGGACTAGCGGGAGGACCGGGTGGAATGAGCAGTTCTTC. Translation gives CASSIGPGTSGRTGWNEQFF.

This clone was seen only a few times. DNA of the CDR3: TGTGCCAGCAGTTTAACGAGGGAAAGGGGTGTTCAGCCCCAGCATTTT. This sequence encodes CASSLTRERGVQPQHF. The chain carries TRBV28 and TRBJ1-5; D might be TRBD1 (5 bases). From germline, CDR1 is MDHEN and CDR2 SYDVKM. The CDR3 runs to 16 residues. Trimming removed 2 bases at V and 6 bases at J, with 17 bases between.

This sequence joins TRBV12-5 and TRBJ2-2; no clear D. CDR1 LGHNT and CDR2 FRNRAP come from the germline V gene. This CDR3 has 17 amino acids. Trimming stripped 0 bases from V and 4 bases from J, with 15 bases between. DNA for the CDR3: TGTGCTAGTGGTTTGGTACTTCCCGGCAGGCCCACCGGGGAGCTGTTTTTT. Translation gives CASGLVLPGRPTGELFF.

The chain is built from TRBV21-1 and TRBJ2-7. TRBV21-1 is designated a pseudogene. The length of the CDR3 is 13 residues. The CDR3 reads CASSKFRFYEQYF. The CDR3 nucleotides are TGTGCCAGCAGCAAATTCCGCTTCTACGAGCAGTACTTC.

This clone was found once. The rearrangement uses TRBV6-5 and TRBJ2-1; 7 nucleotides match TRBD1. J was trimmed by 0 bases and V by 5 bases; bases with no gene match: 4. The CDR3 runs 15 residues. Germline V gene data show CDR1 as MNHEY and CDR2 as SVGAGI. The CDR3 sequence: CASSARDSSYNEQFF. CDR3 coding DNA: TGTGCCAGCAGTGCACGGGACAGCTCCTACAATGAGCAGTTCTTC.

This clone was seen more than once but under ten times. V is TRBV7-9 and J is TRBJ1-5; D is undetermined. CDR3 length equals 13 residues. V gave up 4 bases and J gave up 5 bases, with 9 bases separating them. The germline gives CDR1 SEHNR, CDR2 FQNEAQ (reference sequence). CDR3: CASSSAADQPQHF. The CDR3, as DNA: TGTGCCAGCAGCTCAGCTGCGGATCAGCCCCAGCATTTT.

This clone appeared a few times. The same CDR3 can be traced to other DNA sequences in this sample. The chain links TRBV28 to TRBJ2-7, with 8 bases aligning to TRBD1. The trim removed 5 bases at V and 5 bases at J, leaving 5 bases unmatched. This CDR3 is 13 amino acids long. Germline loops: CDR1 MDHEN, CDR2 SYDVKM. The CDR3 here is CASSPPGQDEQYF. The CDR3 DNA follows: TGTGCCAGCAGTCCTCCGGGACAGGACGAGCAGTACTTC.

This chain joins TRBV18 and TRBJ2-7; weak D call: TRBD1 (5 bases). V dropped 4 bases and J dropped 0 bases, with 10 bases sitting between them. The germline CDR1 and CDR2 sequences are KGHSH and LQKENI. This CDR3 has 14 amino acids. The CDR3 spells CASSRPTASYEQYF. The CDR3 DNA sequence: TGTGCCAGCTCACGACCGACAGCCTCCTACGAGCAGTACTTC.

The chain joins TRBV18 to TRBJ1-5, with TRBD1 as a possible D gene (6 bases). Germline V gene lookup returns CDR1 KGHSH and CDR2 LQKENI. This CDR3 has 15 amino acids. V lost 4 bases and J 6 bases, leaving 16 bases between the germline ends. The CDR3 nucleotides are TGTGCCAGCTCACTTTCGATGGGGGCAGGTCAGCCCCAGCATTTT. This sequence encodes CASSLSMGAGQPQHF.

The chain combines TRBV19 with TRBJ1-2, with D perhaps matching TRBD1 (5 bases). The length of the CDR3 is 13 residues. Between the trimmed V and J ends, which lost 5 bases and 4 bases, there was a span of 11 bases. Germline V gives CDR1 LNHDA, CDR2 SQIVND (reference sequence). The CDR3 DNA follows: TGTGCCAGTAGTTTAGGGACCATCTATGGCTACACCTTC. It is translated as CASSLGTIYGYTF.

CDR3 loop: CASSTPFTGKIWSNQPQHF. CDR3 in DNA: TGTGCCAGTAGTACTCCCTTTACCGGGAAAATCTGGAGCAATCAGCCCCAGCATTTT. V usage is TRBV19 and J usage is TRBJ1-5; D remains unclear. V lost 4 bases and J 1 base, leaving 23 bases between the germline ends. Germline V gives CDR1 LNHDA, CDR2 SQIVND (reference sequence). This CDR3 contains 19 residues.

The rearrangement uses TRBV2 and TRBJ2-7; 9 bases line up with TRBD2. Trimming took 1 base from V and 11 from J; bases not matched to a gene: 6. Germline CDR1 reads SNHLY; CDR2 reads FYNNEI. The CDR3 totals 13 residues. CDR3 in amino acids: CASSEDYSGSKYF. As DNA, the CDR3 is TGTGCCAGCAGTGAAGACTATAGCGGGAGCAAGTACTTC.

The chain recombines TRBV28 with TRBJ1-5, with 9 bases aligning to TRBD1. This CDR3 comprises 16 residues. V trimming: 5 bases; J trimming: 2 bases; junction bases outside the gene matches: 7. The germline CDR1 and CDR2 sequences are MDHEN and SYDVKM. The CDR3, as DNA: TGTGCCAGCAGTAAACGGACAGGGGATGGCAATCAGCCCCAGCATTTT. This encodes CASSKRTGDGNQPQHF.

This clone has only a few counts. This chain connects TRBV28 to TRBJ2-7; D not resolved. The germline gives CDR1 MDHEN, CDR2 SYDVKM. CDR3 length equals 10 residues. V lost 9 bases and J 7 bases, leaving 10 bases between the germline ends. CDR3 DNA: TGTGCCAGTGTCGGCGAAGAGCAGTACTTC. This codes for CASVGEEQYF.

The chain joins TRBV28 to TRBJ1-3; D ambiguous. V was cut by 2 bases and J by 0 bases, with 8 bases left in between. The CDR3 has 15 residues. Germline CDR1 MDHEN, CDR2 SYDVKM. CDR3 coding DNA: TGTGCCAGCAGTTTAACTCCAACCTCTGGAAACACCATATATTTT. It is translated as CASSLTPTSGNTIYF.

V gene TRBV10-2 combines with J gene TRBJ2-3; D unclear. This CDR3 has 13 amino acids. Trimming pared 4 bases from V and 4 bases from J, leaving 9 bases between. Germline CDR1 reads WSHSY; CDR2 reads SAAADI. For the CDR3, the DNA is TGCGCCAGCAGTGGCCAGTCTGCAGATACGCAGTATTTT. Amino acid sequence: CASSGQSADTQYF.

This clone was seen a few times. V is TRBV2 and J is TRBJ1-5, with 8 bases that match TRBD1. Germline trimming cut 6 bases from V and 8 bases from J; bases unmatched to any gene: 6. The CDR3 contains 13 residues. The V gene's germline CDR1 is SNHLY and CDR2 FYNNEI. CDR3 in amino acids: CASSWTGPEPQHF. DNA for the CDR3: TGTGCCAGCAGCTGGACAGGGCCGGAGCCCCAGCATTTT. Full variable domain (missing parts from reference TRBV2 and TRBJ1-5): EPEVTQTPSHQVTQMGQEVILRCVPISNHLYFYWYRQILGQKVEFLVSFYNNEISEKSEIFDDQFSVERPDGSNFTLKIRSTKLEDSAMYFCASSWTGPEPQHFGDGTRLSIL.

This clone was found many times. The chain links TRBV12-5 to TRBJ2-3; D unresolved. The length of the CDR3 is 12 residues. The V and J ends lost 3 bases and 5 bases respectively, with 6 bases between them. Germline CDR1 and CDR2: LGHNT and FRNRAP. This chain's CDR3 is CASGLDLDTQYF. DNA for the CDR3: TGTGCTAGTGGTTTAGACTTAGATACGCAGTATTTT.

This clone appeared once. The J gene is TRBJ1-5, the V gene TRBV7-9; D remains unclear. The V end was cut by 3 bases, the J end by 5 bases, with 8 bases between. The CDR3 covers 13 residues. The germline gives CDR1 SEHNR, CDR2 FQNEAQ (reference sequence). The DNA of the CDR3 is TGTGCCAGCAGCTTGGTAGGAGATCAGCCCCAGCATTTT. This gives the protein CASSLVGDQPQHF.

V usage is TRBV27 and J usage is TRBJ2-1; D is uncertain. CDR1 and CDR2 (germline): MNHEY, SMNVEV (reference sequence). Trimming stripped 4 bases from V and 4 bases from J, with 14 bases between. The CDR3 length is 15 residues. CDR3 protein: CASSSAILLYNEQFF. The CDR3 DNA reads as TGTGCCAGCAGTTCGGCGATCCTCCTATACAATGAGCAGTTCTTC.

The CDR3 nucleotides are TGTGCCAGCAGCTTGGGGTATTCAGCGTACAATGAGCAGTTCTTC. Translating gives CASSLGYSAYNEQFF. The chain employs TRBV5-4 and TRBJ2-1, with D uncertain. The length of the CDR3 is 15 residues. The ends were cut back, 0 bases at V and 4 bases at J, with 11 bases in the middle. The germline V gene encodes CDR1 SGHNT and CDR2 YYREEE (reference sequence). Complete variable domain (other parts from reference TRBV5-4 and TRBJ2-1): ETGVTQSPTHLIKTRGQQVTLRCSSQSGHNTVSWYQQALGQGPQFIFQYYREEENGRGNFPPRFSGLQFPNYSSELNVNALELDDSALYLCASSLGYSAYNEQFFGPGTRLTVL.

The V and J genes are TRBV5-1 and TRBJ2-7; D possibly corresponds to TRBD1 (6 bases). V was pared by 1 base and J by 2 bases, with 10 bases between. Germline CDR1 SGHRS, CDR2 YFSETQ. This CDR3 is 14 amino acids long. The CDR3 protein is CASSLQGITYEQYF. CDR3 coding DNA: TGCGCCAGCAGCTTGCAGGGGATAACCTACGAGCAGTACTTC.

The V call is TRBV13, the J call TRBJ1-1; tentative D call: TRBD1 (6 bases). CDR3 length equals 14 residues. In germline, CDR1 is PRHDT, CDR2 FYEKMQ (reference sequence). Trimming stripped 7 bases from V and 2 bases from J, with 14 bases between. This CDR3 is CASTNGQINTEAFF. CDR3 DNA: TGTGCCAGCACCAACGGACAGATAAACACTGAAGCTTTCTTT.

V and J are TRBV27 and TRBJ1-1; perhaps TRBD1 as D (5 bases). Looked up from germline, CDR1 is MNHEY and CDR2 is SMNVEV (reference sequence). V lost 3 bases and J lost 7, with 18 bases in between. This CDR3 has 15 amino acids. The CDR3 region has the DNA TGTGCCAGCAGTTTGAGGAGCTCGGGGGATTATGAAGCTTTCTTT. This translates into CASSLRSSGDYEAFF.

V gene TRBV28 combines with J gene TRBJ2-7; 10 positions match TRBD1. V shed 3 bases and J 5 bases; nucleotides not matched to a gene: 4. Germline V gene sequence: CDR1 MDHEN, CDR2 SYDVKM. The CDR3 is made up of 14 amino acids. The CDR3, as DNA: TGTGCCAGCAGTTTTCCGGGACAGGGGAACGAGCAGTACTTC. Its translation is CASSFPGQGNEQYF.

V usage is TRBV27 and J usage is TRBJ2-3; TRBD2 is a possible D gene (5 bases). Germline V gene sequence: CDR1 MNHEY, CDR2 SMNVEV (reference sequence). The length of the CDR3 is 16 residues. Trimming removed 3 bases from V and 4 bases from J, with 17 bases in between. CDR3 sequence (DNA): TGTGCCAGCAGTTTTCGGGTCGGGATCGGAGCAGATACGCAGTATTTT. It specifies CASSFRVGIGADTQYF.